This T cell receptor beta chain was sequenced during a study of vaccination and CD4 T cells after COVID-19. Germline values: CDR1 SGHVS, CDR2 FNYEAQ. The CDR3 extends over 13 amino acids. Trimming shortened V by 2 bases and J by 4 bases, and 6 bases separated the two germline ends. The Oncomine TCR Beta short-read assay was applied to DNA of cultured CD4+ T cells. TCRdb re-called the PCR reads with MiXCR, one entry per CDR3 protein. This table has roughly 20,000 distinct CDR3 sequences, approximately 59% appearing once. As for treatment: approximately 11-day PBMC culture with coronavirus spike peptide pools or control peptides (ViraFEST assay). This clonotype was counted between two and nine times. Its target is not known.

Sample: CD4+ T cells from blood, cultured in vitro, taken before SARS-CoV-2 vaccination. V is TRBV7-6 and J is TRBJ1-5; unclear D gene. The sequence derives from a human donor who received a COVID-19 vaccine. The CDR3 nucleotides are TGTGCCAGCAGCTTAACGGGTAATCAGCCCCAGCATTTT. Protein product: CASSLTGNQPQHF.